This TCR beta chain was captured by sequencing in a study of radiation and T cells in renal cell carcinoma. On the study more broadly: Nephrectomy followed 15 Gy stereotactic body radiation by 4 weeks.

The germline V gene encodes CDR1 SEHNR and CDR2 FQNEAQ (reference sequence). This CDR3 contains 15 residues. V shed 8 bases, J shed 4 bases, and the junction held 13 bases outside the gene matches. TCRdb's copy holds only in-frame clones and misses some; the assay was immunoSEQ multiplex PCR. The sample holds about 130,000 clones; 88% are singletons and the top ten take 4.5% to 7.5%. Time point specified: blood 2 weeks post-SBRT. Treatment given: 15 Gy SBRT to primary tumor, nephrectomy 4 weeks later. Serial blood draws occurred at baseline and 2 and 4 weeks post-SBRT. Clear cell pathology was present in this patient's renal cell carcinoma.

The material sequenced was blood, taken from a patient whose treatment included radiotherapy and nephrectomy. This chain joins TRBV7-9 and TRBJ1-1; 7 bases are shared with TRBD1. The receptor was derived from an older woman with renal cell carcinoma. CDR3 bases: TGTGCCAGCGTCGGTCATCCGACAGGGACCACTGAAGCTTTCTTT. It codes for CASVGHPTGTTEAFF.